Each of the 23 T cell receptor beta chains below was sequenced from the same sample in a study of T cells in Graves' hyperthyroidism and ophthalmopathy. TCR beta CDR3 regions were amplified from RNA transcripts. First-round RT-PCR of the TCR CDR3 relied on the HTBI primer set. Each CDR3 protein gets one entry after TCRdb re-called the multiplex PCR reads with MiXCR. The sample lists about 700,000 distinct CDR3 sequences, approximately 15% occurring once. The sample was blood. Source of these receptors: a woman aged 18 to 35 with Graves' hyperthyroidism.

This rearrangement joins TRBV12-3 or TRBV12-4 to TRBJ2-1; D unresolved. This CDR3 comprises 13 residues. V was clipped by 2 bases and J by 7 bases, with 9 bases between them. The CDR3 region is CASSLPYKNEQFF. The CDR3 DNA reads TGTGCCAGCAGTTTACCCTATAAGAATGAGCAGTTCTTC.

This clonotype was recorded at least ten times. The J gene is TRBJ2-1, the V gene TRBV20-1; TRBD1 aligns across 8 bases. Trimming took 0 bases from V and 0 from J; bases not matched to a gene: 7. This CDR3 region has 17 residues. Germline CDR1 and CDR2: DFQATT and SNEGSKA (reference sequence). Written as DNA, the CDR3 is TGCAGTGCTAGAGATAACTACAGGGGGAGCTCCTACAATGAGCAGTTCTTC. Protein product: CSARDNYRGSSYNEQFF.

Ten or more counts support this clonotype. V and J are TRBV28 and TRBJ1-2, with 9 bases matching TRBD1. V was clipped by 6 bases and J by 7 bases; unmatched bases: 9. The germline V gene has CDR1 MDHEN and CDR2 SYDVKM. The CDR3 extends over 14 amino acids. CDR3 protein: CASSRDRVGGGYTF. CDR3 in DNA: TGTGCCAGCAGCCGGGACAGGGTCGGCGGTGGCTACACCTTC.

This clonotype was observed a few times. The rearrangement links TRBV4-1 to TRBJ2-3, with 7 nucleotides matching TRBD1. With V trimmed by 7 bases and J by 2 bases, 9 bases remained unmatched. This CDR3 has 15 amino acids. Germline V CDR1 and CDR2: MGHRA, YSYEKL. Written as DNA, the CDR3 is TGCGCCAGCAAGGCTCCGGGACAGAACACAGATACGCAGTATTTT. This codes for CASKAPGQNTDTQYF.

This clonotype was seen at least ten times. The chain is built from TRBV24-1 and TRBJ2-5; either TRBD1 or TRBD2 may fit D (6 bases each). The CDR3 is made up of 15 amino acids. V shed 3 bases and J shed 4 bases, with 14 bases lying between them. Germline V gene data show CDR1 as KGHDR and CDR2 as SFDVKD. This CDR3 is CATSDPGGPGETQYF. CDR3 DNA: TGTGCCACCAGTGATCCCGGGGGCCCAGGAGAGACCCAGTACTTC.

This clonotype was observed a handful of times. V gene TRBV5-5 combines with J gene TRBJ2-1, with D perhaps matching TRBD2 (6 bases). CDR1 is SGHKS and CDR2 is YYEKEE in the germline V gene (reference sequence). CDR3 length: 15 amino acids. Trimming removed 2 bases from V and 8 bases from J, with 17 bases in between. This CDR3 reads CASSFPLRERHEQFF. DNA for the CDR3: TGTGCCAGCAGCTTCCCTTTACGGGAGCGGCATGAGCAGTTCTTC.

The chain employs TRBV20-1 and TRBJ2-7; TRBD1 matches 7 bases. Germline CDR1 reads DFQATT; CDR2 reads SNEGSKA (reference sequence). The CDR3 contains 15 residues. V lost 3 bases and J lost 2; bases outside the gene matches: 10. CDR3 amino acids: CSARLWTGFAYEQYF. The CDR3 nucleotides are TGCAGTGCTAGGCTGTGGACAGGTTTTGCCTACGAGCAGTACTTC.

In this sample, this clonotype turned up many times. This chain uses TRBV28 with TRBJ2-1; no clear D. Germline-derived CDR1 and CDR2 are MDHEN and SYDVKM. V was shortened by 7 bases and J by 0 bases, with 19 bases between the two germline ends. This CDR3 is built from 17 residues. DNA of the CDR3: TGTGCCAGCACGTCGGTATTTGGAGTAAGCTCCTACAATGAGCAGTTCTTC. Translated, it gives CASTSVFGVSSYNEQFF.

The V and J genes are TRBV4-2 and TRBJ2-2; tentatively, D is TRBD2 (7 bases). V lost 1 base and J lost 5, with 26 bases in between. CDR3 length: 20 amino acids. Per germline, CDR1 LGHNA and CDR2 YNFKEQ. This CDR3 is CASSQAPPGGRAQGTGELFF. DNA for the CDR3: TGTGCCAGCAGCCAAGCGCCTCCCGGGGGGAGGGCCCAGGGGACCGGGGAGCTGTTTTTT.

This clonotype was observed a handful of times. V is TRBV6-5 and J is TRBJ2-2, with 11 positions matching TRBD1. Trimming cost V 2 bases and J 3 bases; bases outside gene matches: 2. CDR3 size: 16 residues. Germline assignment: CDR1 MNHEY and CDR2 SVGAGI. In DNA, the CDR3 is TGTGCCAGCAGTTACGCGGGACAGGGGGACACCGGGGAGCTGTTTTTT. This gives the protein CASSYAGQGDTGELFF.

J is TRBJ2-1 and V is TRBV7-3, with 14 nucleotides matching TRBD2. The CDR3 length is 19 residues. Losses at the gene ends were 2 bases for V and 6 bases for J; bases not matched to a gene: 12. Germline V gene lookup returns CDR1 SGHTA and CDR2 FQGTGA. The CDR3 region is CASSLLAGTSGRRGNEQFF. The CDR3 DNA follows: TGTGCCAGCAGCTTATTAGCCGGGACTAGCGGGAGACGGGGCAATGAGCAGTTCTTC.

This clonotype was seen more than once but under ten times. The chain has TRBV24-1 and TRBJ2-5; a weak D match, TRBD1 (5 bases). CDR1 is KGHDR, CDR2 SFDVKD, per germline. The CDR3 contains 12 residues. V was cut by 8 bases and J by 7 bases, with 13 bases left in between. CDR3 sequence reads: CATKDNLGTQYF. CDR3 DNA: TGTGCCACCAAGGACAACTTGGGGACCCAGTACTTC.

This clonotype was observed at least ten times. This sequence joins TRBV28 and TRBJ2-1; 13 nucleotides align to TRBD2. CDR1 is MDHEN, CDR2 SYDVKM, per germline. The CDR3 has 15 residues. The ends lost 2 bases at V and 6 bases at J; junction bases unmatched: 1. Here the CDR3 reads CASSLRLAGGNEQFF. CDR3 DNA: TGTGCCAGCAGTTTACGACTAGCGGGAGGCAATGAGCAGTTCTTC.

This clonotype came up many times. The chain is built from TRBV7-8 and TRBJ2-2; 10 positions agree with TRBD1. Germline-derived CDR1 and CDR2 are SGHVS and FQNEAQ. The trim removed 5 bases at V and 5 bases at J, leaving 17 bases unmatched. CDR3 length equals 19 residues. DNA for the CDR3: TGTGCCAGCAGCATACGGGGGACAGGGGTCATTATGGTAACCGGGGAGCTGTTTTTT. This gives the protein CASSIRGTGVIMVTGELFF.

This clonotype showed up many times. The V gene is TRBV27, the J gene TRBJ1-5; the D is unclear. There are 15 residues in the CDR3. The V gene's germline CDR1 is MNHEY and CDR2 SMNVEV (reference sequence). V shed 3 bases and J shed 2 bases, with 11 bases lying between them. CDR3: CASSFLGKGNQPQHF. In DNA, the CDR3 is TGTGCCAGCAGTTTTTTGGGGAAGGGCAATCAGCCCCAGCATTTT.

The chain carries TRBV3-1 and TRBJ2-5; D unresolved. The V end lost 1 base, the J end lost 3 bases, and 9 bases lay between the germline ends. This CDR3 is built from 14 residues. The germline V gene encodes CDR1 LGHDT and CDR2 YNNKEL (reference sequence). CDR3 in DNA: TGTGCCAGCAGCCAAGGGGTTCCTAAAGAGACCCAGTACTTC. As protein: CASSQGVPKETQYF.

This clonotype has a handful of counts. This chain connects TRBV30 to TRBJ1-2; D not certain. Germline V gene sequence: CDR1 GTSNPN, CDR2 SVGIG (reference sequence). CDR3 length: 12 amino acids. V was clipped by 1 base and J by 4 bases, with 7 bases between them. The CDR3 region is CAWSGYAYGYTF. DNA of the CDR3: TGTGCCTGGAGTGGTTATGCCTATGGCTACACCTTC.

The table lists this clonotype with many counts. The V gene is TRBV6-2 or TRBV6-3, the J gene TRBJ1-1; possible D gene TRBD1, 6 bases. The germline V gene has CDR1 MNHEY and CDR2 SVGEGT. The CDR3 is made up of 15 amino acids. Between the trimmed V and J ends, which lost 2 bases and 1 base, there was a span of 11 bases. CDR3 protein: CASSYEGTRNTEAFF. The CDR3 DNA is TGTGCCAGCAGTTACGAGGGGACACGGAACACTGAAGCTTTCTTT.

This clonotype was seen a handful of times. CDR3 amino acids: CASSQGSGTSGYNEQFF. DNA for the CDR3: TGTGCCAGCAGCCAAGGCTCCGGGACTAGCGGGTACAATGAGCAGTTCTTC. The chain combines TRBV4-2 with TRBJ2-1, with 12 bases aligning to TRBD2. With V trimmed by 1 base and J by 4 bases, 5 bases remained unmatched. From germline, CDR1 is LGHNA and CDR2 YNFKEQ. This CDR3 contains 17 residues.

This clonotype was found many times. This sequence joins TRBV7-2 and TRBJ2-6; D uncertain. Germline loops: CDR1 SGHTA, CDR2 FQGNSA. V was shortened by 5 bases and J by 4 bases, with 9 bases between the two germline ends. The CDR3 is 14 residues long. CDR3 DNA sequence: TGTGCCAGCAGCCTATCCAGGGGGGCCAACGTCCTGACTTTC. This sequence encodes CASSLSRGANVLTF.

This clonotype turned up a few times. The J gene is TRBJ2-3, the V gene TRBV9, with D hard to call. Deletions cut 0 bases from V and 0 bases from J, with 5 bases between. The CDR3 contains 14 residues. Per germline, CDR1 SGDLS and CDR2 YYNGEE. The CDR3 loop reads CASSVGPSTDTQYF. DNA for the CDR3: TGTGCCAGCAGCGTAGGCCCGAGCACAGATACGCAGTATTTT.

This clonotype was seen a few times. This chain connects TRBV20-1 to TRBJ2-4; D possibly corresponds to TRBD1 (5 bases). The germline CDR1 and CDR2 sequences are DFQATT and SNEGSKA (reference sequence). V lost 0 bases and J 7 bases, leaving 13 bases between the germline ends. This CDR3 region has 14 residues. The CDR3 reads CSARDVLRGNIQYF. The CDR3 nucleotides are TGCAGTGCTAGAGACGTACTTAGGGGTAACATTCAGTACTTC.

This clonotype was counted a few times. This may be a read error, as it is one base from a much larger clone. V and J are TRBV6-9 and TRBJ2-7, with D perhaps matching TRBD1 (6 bases). CDR3 length: 13 residues. The V gene's germline CDR1 is MNHGY and CDR2 SVAAGI. Trimming removed 3 bases at V and 3 bases at J, with 9 bases between. The CDR3 bases are TGTGCCAGCAGTTACGGACAGTACTACGAGCAGTACTTC. Translation gives CASSYGQYYEQYF.